A selection of T cell receptor beta chains follows, all from one sample in a study of blood T cell repertoires in COVID-19. Profiled with immunoSEQ multiplex PCR; TCRdb holds only in-frame clones, not every one. The sample includes about 36,000 clones, over 80% seen only once; the top ten take under 15%. Sequenced: peripheral blood. These receptors all stem from a human donor in a cohort sampled during active COVID-19. The CDR3 runs from the conserved cysteine through the conserved F or W. The D gene is left open where the match is weak. Only part of the rows carry a size: once, few, many, or a class if the clone is expanded.

CDR3aa: CASSFPGLAGGDTQYF
CDR3nt: TGTGCCAGCAGCTTTCCGGGACTAGCGGGGGGCGATACGCAGTATTTT
abundance: once
d_gene: TRBD2
v_gene: TRBV5-4
j_gene: TRBJ2-3

CDR3aa: CASSYGQRGGVLYEQYF
CDR3nt: TGTGCCAGCAGTTACGGTCAGCGGGGGGGCGTCTTGTACGAGCAGTACTTC
abundance: .
d_gene: TRBD2
v_gene: TRBV6-2/TRBV6-3
j_gene: TRBJ2-7

CDR3aa: CASSGTGAGNQKLFF
CDR3nt: TGTGCCAGCAGCGGCACAGGGGCGGGAAATCAAAAACTGTTTTTT
abundance: .
d_gene: TRBD1
v_gene: TRBV9
j_gene: TRBJ1-4

CDR3aa: CASSSHRGGYTF
CDR3nt: TGTGCTAGCAGCAGCCACAGGGGTGGCTACACCTTC
abundance: .
d_gene: TRBD1
v_gene: TRBV7-7
j_gene: TRBJ1-2

CDR3aa: CASSSPLGGGSIAQYF
CDR3nt: TGTGCCAGCAGCTCCCCACTTGGGGGGGGGTCAATAGCCCAGTACTTC
abundance: .
d_gene: TRBD2
v_gene: TRBV7-2
j_gene: TRBJ2-5

CDR3aa: CAWTGRLGYTF
CDR3nt: TGTGCCTGGACAGGGCGGCTAGGCTACACCTTC
abundance: .
d_gene: .
v_gene: TRBV30
j_gene: TRBJ1-2

CDR3aa: CAWTSGQGATGELFF
CDR3nt: TGTGCCTGGACCTCCGGACAGGGGGCTACCGGGGAGCTGTTTTTT
abundance: .
d_gene: TRBD1
v_gene: TRBV30
j_gene: TRBJ2-2

CDR3aa: CSVGVGAEQFF
CDR3nt: TGCAGCGTTGGCGTAGGGGCAGAGCAGTTCTTC
abundance: .
d_gene: .
v_gene: TRBV29-1
j_gene: TRBJ2-1

CDR3aa: CASSRGRQGTTGANVLTF
CDR3nt: TGTGCCAGTAGTAGGGGGAGGCAGGGCACCACTGGGGCCAACGTCCTGACTTTC
abundance: .
d_gene: .
v_gene: TRBV19
j_gene: TRBJ2-6

CDR3aa: CASSLGQGLYGYTF
CDR3nt: TGTGCCAGCAGCCTGGGACAGGGACTATATGGCTACACCTTC
abundance: hyperexpanded
d_gene: TRBD1
v_gene: TRBV13
j_gene: TRBJ1-2

CDR3aa: CASSLDRGRTEAFF
CDR3nt: TGCGCCAGCAGCTTGGACAGGGGGAGAACTGAAGCTTTCTTT
abundance: .
d_gene: TRBD1
v_gene: TRBV5-1
j_gene: TRBJ1-1

CDR3aa: CASSPDEARNSPLHF
CDR3nt: TGTGCCAGCTCACCCGACGAGGCCCGTAATTCACCCCTCCACTTT
abundance: .
d_gene: .
v_gene: TRBV18
j_gene: TRBJ1-6

CDR3aa: CASSLTGGRNTIYF
CDR3nt: TGTGCCAGTAGCCTGACCGGGGGTCGAAACACCATATATTTT
abundance: .
d_gene: .
v_gene: TRBV19
j_gene: TRBJ1-3

CDR3aa: CASSDSSGTSYGYTF
CDR3nt: TGTGCCAGCAGTGACTCCTCGGGAACTTCGTATGGCTACACCTTC
abundance: .
d_gene: .
v_gene: TRBV6-4
j_gene: TRBJ1-2

CDR3aa: CASSLGDRDREQYF
CDR3nt: TGTGCCAGCAGCTTAGGGGACAGGGATCGCGAGCAGTACTTC
abundance: once
d_gene: TRBD1
v_gene: TRBV11-3
j_gene: TRBJ2-7

CDR3aa: CASNTIAGAEAFF
CDR3nt: TGTGCCAGCAACACCATCGCCGGGGCTGAAGCTTTCTTT
abundance: once
d_gene: .
v_gene: TRBV27
j_gene: TRBJ1-1

CDR3aa: CASRGRDTATEAFF
CDR3nt: TGTGCCAGCAGAGGCCGGGACACAGCCACTGAAGCTTTCTTT
abundance: .
d_gene: .
v_gene: TRBV2
j_gene: TRBJ1-1

CDR3aa: CASSLGGWGTAGYTF
CDR3nt: TGCGCCAGCAGCTTGGGAGGTTGGGGGACAGCTGGCTACACCTTC
abundance: .
d_gene: TRBD1
v_gene: TRBV5-1
j_gene: TRBJ1-2

CDR3aa: CASRTGQTNSPLHF
CDR3nt: TGTGCCAGCAGGACGGGACAGACCAATTCACCCCTCCACTTT
abundance: .
d_gene: TRBD1
v_gene: TRBV2
j_gene: TRBJ1-6

CDR3aa: CASSGTGEAGANVLTF
CDR3nt: TGTGCCAGCAGCGGTACAGGGGAGGCTGGGGCCAACGTCCTGACTTTC
abundance: .
d_gene: .
v_gene: TRBV9
j_gene: TRBJ2-6

CDR3aa: CASSLGTGATGELFF
CDR3nt: TGTGCCAGCAGCCTCGGGACAGGGGCCACCGGGGAGCTGTTTTTT
abundance: .
d_gene: TRBD1
v_gene: TRBV7-2
j_gene: TRBJ2-2

CDR3aa: CASSLAGGEMNTEAFF
CDR3nt: TGCGCCAGCAGCTTGGCCGGCGGAGAAATGAACACTGAAGCTTTCTTT
abundance: .
d_gene: .
v_gene: TRBV5-1
j_gene: TRBJ1-1

CDR3aa: CAWSVSGTGGLAFF
CDR3nt: TGTGCCTGGAGTGTCTCCGGGACAGGGGGCCTGGCTTTCTTT
abundance: .
d_gene: TRBD1
v_gene: TRBV30
j_gene: TRBJ1-1

CDR3aa: CASSSTELANYGYTF
CDR3nt: TGTGCCAGCAGCTCGACGGAGTTAGCTAACTATGGCTACACCTTC
abundance: .
d_gene: .
v_gene: TRBV6-2/TRBV6-3
j_gene: TRBJ1-2

CDR3aa: CATSDSRRTGWETQYF
CDR3nt: TGTGCCACCAGTGATTCCCGCAGGACAGGCTGGGAGACCCAGTACTTC
abundance: .
d_gene: TRBD1
v_gene: TRBV24-1
j_gene: TRBJ2-5

CDR3aa: CASSSRQAMGNQPQHF
CDR3nt: TGTGCCAGTAGTAGCCGACAGGCCATGGGCAATCAGCCCCAGCATTTT
abundance: .
d_gene: .
v_gene: TRBV19
j_gene: TRBJ1-5

CDR3aa: CATSPSGDRVTNIWDSPLHF
CDR3nt: TGTGCCACCAGTCCCTCGGGGGACAGGGTTACGAATATTTGGGATTCACCCCTCCACTTT
abundance: .
d_gene: TRBD1
v_gene: TRBV24-1
j_gene: TRBJ1-6

CDR3aa: CASSRTRTDTQYF
CDR3nt: TGTGCCAGCAGCCGGACTAGAACAGATACGCAGTATTTT
abundance: once
d_gene: TRBD2
v_gene: TRBV3-1/TRBV3-2
j_gene: TRBJ2-3

CDR3aa: CASSSRPGTGSMNSPLHF
CDR3nt: TGTGCCAGCAGCTCTAGACCCGGGACAGGTTCCATGAATTCACCCCTCCACTTT
abundance: .
d_gene: TRBD1
v_gene: TRBV11-2
j_gene: TRBJ1-6

CDR3aa: CAISETRTGNNEQFF
CDR3nt: TGTGCCATCAGTGAGACACGGACAGGGAACAATGAGCAGTTCTTC
abundance: .
d_gene: TRBD1
v_gene: TRBV10-3
j_gene: TRBJ2-1

CDR3aa: CAWSPQYTDTQYF
CDR3nt: TGTGCCTGGAGTCCACAGTACACAGATACGCAGTATTTT
abundance: .
d_gene: .
v_gene: TRBV30
j_gene: TRBJ2-3

CDR3aa: CASSSSGTDTQYF
CDR3nt: TGTGCCAGCAGCTCCAGCGGCACAGATACGCAGTATTTT
abundance: few
d_gene: .
v_gene: TRBV7-2
j_gene: TRBJ2-3

CDR3aa: CASSQPSLRQGHSYNEQFF
CDR3nt: TGCGCCAGCAGCCAACCCTCGCTTCGACAGGGCCACTCCTACAATGAGCAGTTCTTC
abundance: .
d_gene: TRBD1
v_gene: TRBV4-1
j_gene: TRBJ2-1

CDR3aa: CAWSVHRAGANVLTF
CDR3nt: TGTGCCTGGAGTGTACACAGGGCTGGGGCCAACGTCCTGACTTTC
abundance: .
d_gene: .
v_gene: TRBV30
j_gene: TRBJ2-6

CDR3aa: CASRVSGTDTQYF
CDR3nt: TGTGCCAGCCGGGTATCAGGCACAGATACGCAGTATTTT
abundance: .
d_gene: .
v_gene: TRBV19
j_gene: TRBJ2-3

CDR3aa: CASSSRGANIYEQYF
CDR3nt: TGTGCCAGCAGCTCGCGGGGGGCCAATATCTACGAGCAGTACTTC
abundance: .
d_gene: TRBD2
v_gene: TRBV7-2
j_gene: TRBJ2-7

CDR3aa: CASSQGAGAPTDTQYF
CDR3nt: TGCGCCAGCAGCCAAGGTGCGGGCGCCCCCACAGATACGCAGTATTTT
abundance: .
d_gene: .
v_gene: TRBV4-3
j_gene: TRBJ2-3

CDR3aa: CASSARTGDEQYF
CDR3nt: TGTGCCAGCAGCGCCCGGACAGGGGACGAGCAGTACTTC
abundance: medium-sized
d_gene: TRBD1
v_gene: TRBV7-2
j_gene: TRBJ2-7

CDR3aa: CASSSGQGVAYTGELFF
CDR3nt: TGTGCCAGCAGCTCAGGACAGGGGGTGGCGTACACCGGGGAGCTGTTTTTT
abundance: few
d_gene: TRBD1
v_gene: TRBV7-3
j_gene: TRBJ2-2

CDR3aa: CASSFPGIYEQYF
CDR3nt: TGTGCCAGCAGCTTCCCGGGGATCTACGAGCAGTACTTC
abundance: .
d_gene: .
v_gene: TRBV7-2
j_gene: TRBJ2-7

CDR3aa: CASSYLSGGDSPLHF
CDR3nt: TGTGCCAGCAGCTACCTATCAGGGGGAGATTCACCCCTCCACTTT
abundance: .
d_gene: TRBD1
v_gene: TRBV9
j_gene: TRBJ1-6

CDR3aa: CAWRGGQGIAKTEAFF
CDR3nt: TGTGCCTGGAGGGGGGGACAGGGAATTGCGAAGACTGAAGCTTTCTTT
abundance: .
d_gene: TRBD1
v_gene: TRBV30
j_gene: TRBJ1-1